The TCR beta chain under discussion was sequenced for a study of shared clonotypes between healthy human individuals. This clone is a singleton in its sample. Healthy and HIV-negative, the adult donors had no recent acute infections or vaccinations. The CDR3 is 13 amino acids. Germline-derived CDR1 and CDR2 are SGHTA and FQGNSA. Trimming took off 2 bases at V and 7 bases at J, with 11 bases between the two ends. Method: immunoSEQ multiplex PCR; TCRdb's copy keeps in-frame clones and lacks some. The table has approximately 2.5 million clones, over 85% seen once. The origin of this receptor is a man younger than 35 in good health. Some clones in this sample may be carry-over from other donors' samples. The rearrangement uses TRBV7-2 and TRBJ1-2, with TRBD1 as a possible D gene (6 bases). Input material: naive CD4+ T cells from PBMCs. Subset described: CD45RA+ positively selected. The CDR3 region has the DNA TGTGCCAGCAGCTTAACAGGGAAGATTGGCTACACCTTC. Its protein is CASSLTGKIGYTF.